This T cell receptor beta chain was documented in a study of brain T cells in children with intractable seizures. The table came from immunoSEQ multiplex PCR; TCRdb's copy has only in-frame clones and leaves some out. The sample includes about 64,000 clones, around 96% seen only once; the top ten take more than 0.35%. The sample consisted of peripheral blood, taken at surgery. The receptor's source is a boy in the first two years of life with focal cortical dysplasia and intractable seizures.

The CDR3 reads CASSQYLVRQGFDTQYF. CDR3 bases: TGCGCCAGCAGCCAGTATCTCGTACGGCAGGGCTTCGATACGCAGTATTTT. The rearrangement joins TRBV4-3 to TRBJ2-3; D might be TRBD1 (5 bases). The CDR3 sequence is 17 residues long. Trimming took 3 bases from V and 6 from J, leaving 22 bases between them. In germline, CDR1 is LGHNA, CDR2 YSLEER.